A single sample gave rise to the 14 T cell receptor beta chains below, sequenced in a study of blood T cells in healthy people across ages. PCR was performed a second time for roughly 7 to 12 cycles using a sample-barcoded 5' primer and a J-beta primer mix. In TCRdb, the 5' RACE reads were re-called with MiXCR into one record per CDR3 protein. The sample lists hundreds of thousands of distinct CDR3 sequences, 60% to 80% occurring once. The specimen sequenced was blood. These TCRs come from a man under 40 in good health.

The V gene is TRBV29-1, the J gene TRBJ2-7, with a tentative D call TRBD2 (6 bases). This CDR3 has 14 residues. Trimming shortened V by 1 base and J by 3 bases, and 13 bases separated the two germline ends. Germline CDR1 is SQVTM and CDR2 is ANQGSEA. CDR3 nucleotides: TGCAGCGTTGAAGGTAGTGGGGGAGGCTACGAGCAGTACTTC. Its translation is CSVEGSGGGYEQYF.

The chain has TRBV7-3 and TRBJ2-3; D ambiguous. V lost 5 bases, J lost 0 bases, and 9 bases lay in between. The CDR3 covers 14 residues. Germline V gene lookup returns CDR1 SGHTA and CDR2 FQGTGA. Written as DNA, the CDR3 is TGTGCCAGCAGCACCCATGCTAGCACAGATACGCAGTATTTT. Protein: CASSTHASTDTQYF. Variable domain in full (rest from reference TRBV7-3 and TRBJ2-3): GAGVSQTPSNKVTEKGKYVELRCDPISGHTALYWYRQSLGQGPEFLIYFQGTGAADDSGLPNDRFFAVRPEGSVSTLKIQRTERGDSAVYLCASSTHASTDTQYFGPGTRLTVL.

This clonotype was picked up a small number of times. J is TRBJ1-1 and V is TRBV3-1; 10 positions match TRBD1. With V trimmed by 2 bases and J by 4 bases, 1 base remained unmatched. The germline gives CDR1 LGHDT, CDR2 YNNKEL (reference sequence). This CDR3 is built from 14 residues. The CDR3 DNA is TGTGCCAGCAGCCAATGGGACAGGGGCACTGAAGCTTTCTTT. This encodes CASSQWDRGTEAFF.

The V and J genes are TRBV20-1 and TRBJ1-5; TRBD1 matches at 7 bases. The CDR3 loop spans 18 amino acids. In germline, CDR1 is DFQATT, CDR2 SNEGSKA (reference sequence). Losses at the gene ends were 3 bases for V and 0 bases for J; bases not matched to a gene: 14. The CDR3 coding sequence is TGCAGTGCTAGCCATGAGGGGGCAGGGGGTCTTAGCAATCAGCCCCAGCATTTT. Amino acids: CSASHEGAGGLSNQPQHF.

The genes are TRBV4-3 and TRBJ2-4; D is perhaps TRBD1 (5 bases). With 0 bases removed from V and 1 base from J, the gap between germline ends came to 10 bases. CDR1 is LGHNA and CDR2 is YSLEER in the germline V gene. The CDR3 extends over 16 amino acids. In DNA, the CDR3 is TGCGCCAGCAGCCAAGATTATAAGGGGGCCAAAAACATTCAGTACTTC. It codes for CASSQDYKGAKNIQYF.

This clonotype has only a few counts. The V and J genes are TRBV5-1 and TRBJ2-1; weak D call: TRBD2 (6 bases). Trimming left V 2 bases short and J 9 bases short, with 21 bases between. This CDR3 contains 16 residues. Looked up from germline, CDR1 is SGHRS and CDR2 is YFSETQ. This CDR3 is CASSLVSTGLGGEQFF. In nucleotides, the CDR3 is TGCGCCAGCAGCTTAGTGTCTACAGGACTGGGGGGTGAGCAGTTCTTC.

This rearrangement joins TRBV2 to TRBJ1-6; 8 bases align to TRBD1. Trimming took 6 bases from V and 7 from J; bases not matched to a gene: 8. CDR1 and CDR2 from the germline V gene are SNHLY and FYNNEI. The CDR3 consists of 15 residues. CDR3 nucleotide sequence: TGTGCCAGCAGCGCCCGGACAGGGTTGAATTCACCCCTCCACTTT. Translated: CASSARTGLNSPLHF.

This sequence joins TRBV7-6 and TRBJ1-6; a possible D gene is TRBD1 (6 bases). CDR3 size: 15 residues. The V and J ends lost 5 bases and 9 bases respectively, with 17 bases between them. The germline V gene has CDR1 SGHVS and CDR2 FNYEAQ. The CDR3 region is CASSPGQNHFSPLHF. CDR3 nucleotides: TGTGCCAGCAGCCCCGGACAGAACCACTTTTCACCCCTCCACTTT.

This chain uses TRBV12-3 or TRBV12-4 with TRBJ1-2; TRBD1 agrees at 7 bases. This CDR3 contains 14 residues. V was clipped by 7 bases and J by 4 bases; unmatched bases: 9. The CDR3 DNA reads TGTGCCAGCATCCAGACAGGGATTGGCTATGGCTACACCTTC. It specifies CASIQTGIGYGYTF.

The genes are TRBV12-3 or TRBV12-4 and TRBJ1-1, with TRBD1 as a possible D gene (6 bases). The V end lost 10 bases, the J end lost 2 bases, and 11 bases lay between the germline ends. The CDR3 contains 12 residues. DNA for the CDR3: TGTGCCATCCAACAGGGTAACACTGAAGCTTTCTTT. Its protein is CAIQQGNTEAFF.

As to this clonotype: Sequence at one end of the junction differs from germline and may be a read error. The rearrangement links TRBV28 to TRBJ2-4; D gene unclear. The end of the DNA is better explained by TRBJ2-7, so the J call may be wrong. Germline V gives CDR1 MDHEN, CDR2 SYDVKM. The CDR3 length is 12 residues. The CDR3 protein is CANSLPRDEQYF. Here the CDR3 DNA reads TGTGCCAACAGTTTGCCCCGGGACGAGCAGTACTTC.

The CDR3 sequence: CASGTSIEQFF. DNA of the CDR3: TGTGCCAGCGGGACTAGCATTGAGCAGTTCTTC. This sequence joins TRBV9 and TRBJ2-1; 9 bases fit TRBD2. The CDR3 extends over 11 amino acids. V gave up 7 bases and J gave up 9 bases; unmatched junction bases: 2. The V gene's germline CDR1 is SGDLS and CDR2 YYNGEE.

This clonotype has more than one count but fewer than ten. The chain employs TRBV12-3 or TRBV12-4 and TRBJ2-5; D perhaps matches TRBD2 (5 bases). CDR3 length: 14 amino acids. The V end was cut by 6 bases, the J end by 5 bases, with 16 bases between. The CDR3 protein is CASRLGSGHETQYF. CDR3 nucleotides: TGTGCCAGCAGATTGGGGAGTGGTCACGAGACCCAGTACTTC.

CDR3 in amino acids: CASTDHMPLGGYTF. CDR3 coding DNA: TGTGCCAGCACCGATCACATGCCTTTGGGTGGCTACACCTTC. V and J are TRBV12-3 or TRBV12-4 and TRBJ1-2, with unresolved D. V dropped 7 bases and J dropped 7 bases, with 19 bases sitting between them. The CDR3 has 14 amino acids.